One and the same sample provided the 15 T cell receptor beta chains below, sequenced in a study of shared clonotypes between healthy human individuals. Selected positively for CCR7 and CD45RO-negative, naive CD8 cells excluded terminally differentiated effector memory CD45RA+ cells. Profiling relied on immunoSEQ multiplex PCR, and the TCRdb table lists in-frame clones only, not all of them. The sample holds over 2,000,000 clones, just over 90% seen once. Sequencing was performed on naive CD8+ T cells from PBMCs. These receptors were taken from a man between 18 and 35 years old in good health. Some clones in this sample may be carry-over from other donors' samples.

The CDR3 DNA is TGCGCCAGCAGCCAAGACGGTCAGGGCAGGACTGAAGCTTTCTTT. Its protein product is CASSQDGQGRTEAFF. This sequence joins TRBV4-1 and TRBJ1-1; D perhaps matches TRBD1 (5 bases). CDR1 and CDR2 (germline): MGHRA, YSYEKL. V was trimmed by 0 bases and J by 5 bases, leaving 13 bases between them. The CDR3 has 15 amino acids.

A remark on this clone: Other DNA variants within this sample encode the same CDR3. V and J are TRBV9 and TRBJ2-7; 8 nucleotides line up with TRBD2. V shed 3 bases and J 3 bases; nucleotides not matched to a gene: 5. The germline gives CDR1 SGDLS, CDR2 YYNGEE. The CDR3 extends over 14 amino acids. CDR3 residues: CASSGGLAGYEQYF. CDR3 DNA sequence: TGTGCCAGCAGCGGGGGGCTAGCGGGCTACGAGCAGTACTTC.

CDR3 sequence (DNA): TGTGCCAGCAGCCCCCAGGGACAGGTAAATAGCAATCAGCCCCAGCATTTT. Translated: CASSPQGQVNSNQPQHF. The chain employs TRBV7-3 and TRBJ1-5; 8 bases line up with TRBD1. Germline trimming cut 5 bases from V and 0 bases from J; bases unmatched to any gene: 9. Germline CDR1 and CDR2: SGHTA and FQGTGA. The length of the CDR3 is 17 residues.

CDR3 DNA: TGTGCCAGCAGCGTAGGGCCCCCGGGTCAGCCCCAGCATTTT. Residues: CASSVGPPGQPQHF. The chain is built from TRBV9 and TRBJ1-5; D gene ambiguous. The CDR3 contains 14 residues. V lost 0 bases to trimming and J lost 6 bases, with 10 bases between them. Germline assignment: CDR1 SGDLS and CDR2 YYNGEE.

V is TRBV7-2 and J is TRBJ2-3; possibly TRBD1 for D (6 bases). Trimming cost V 4 bases and J 3 bases, with 11 bases left between them. The CDR3 is made up of 14 amino acids. Germline CDR1 is SGHTA and CDR2 is FQGNSA. The CDR3 sequence is CASSSRQETDTQYF. The CDR3 DNA sequence: TGTGCCAGCAGCTCCAGACAGGAGACAGATACGCAGTATTTT.

The chain links TRBV13 to TRBJ2-7, with D possibly called TRBD1 or TRBD2 (5 bases each). The CDR3 covers 16 residues. Germline lookup yields CDR1 PRHDT and CDR2 FYEKMQ (reference sequence). V lost 5 bases, J lost 0 bases, and 17 bases lay in between. CDR3 nucleotides: TGTGCCAGCAGCCCTACCGGGACCCAAGGCTCCTACGAGCAGTACTTC. It encodes CASSPTGTQGSYEQYF.

This chain uses TRBV27 with TRBJ1-4; 9 bases are shared with TRBD1. The CDR3 extends over 16 amino acids. Germline V gene sequence: CDR1 MNHEY, CDR2 SMNVEV (reference sequence). V lost 6 bases, J lost 4 bases, and 9 bases stayed unmatched. The CDR3 region has the DNA TGTGCCAGCAGAGTGACAGGGGGGGTCGGTAATGAAAAACTGTTTTTT. Translated, it gives CASRVTGGVGNEKLFF.

The chain combines TRBV7-2 with TRBJ2-1, with TRBD2 matching 11 bases. The CDR3 is 15 amino acids. CDR1 and CDR2 (germline): SGHTA, FQGNSA. J was trimmed by 7 bases and V by 1 base; bases with no gene match: 3. The CDR3: CASSLDRLAGNEQFF. CDR3 nucleotides: TGTGCCAGCAGCTTAGATCGACTAGCGGGGAATGAGCAGTTCTTC. Together with reference TRBV7-2 and TRBJ2-1, the CDR3 gives the full variable domain: GAGVSQSPSNKVTEKGKDVELRCDPISGHTALYWYRQSLGQGLEFLIYFQGNSAPDKSGLPSDRFSAERTGGSVSTLTIQRTQQEDSAVYLCASSLDRLAGNEQFFGPGTRLTVL.

In regard to this clone: Other DNA sequences in this specimen translate into the identical CDR3. The chain carries TRBV29-1 and TRBJ1-2; D gene unclear. The CDR3 is 10 amino acids. Deletions cut 6 bases from V and 4 bases from J, with 6 bases between. Germline V gene data show CDR1 as SQVTM and CDR2 as ANQGSEA. The CDR3 nucleotides read TGCAGCGTACCCGGCTATGGCTACACCTTC. Its translation is CSVPGYGYTF.

The genes are TRBV2 and TRBJ2-2; 13 nucleotides line up with TRBD2. V was clipped by 4 bases and J by 8 bases; unmatched bases: 16. The CDR3 has 19 residues. Germline V gives CDR1 SNHLY, CDR2 FYNNEI. CDR3 sequence: CASSVVTSGRLRVVGELFF. CDR3 in DNA: TGTGCCAGCAGTGTCGTGACTAGCGGGAGGCTGAGAGTAGTAGGGGAGCTGTTTTTT.

The gene calls are TRBV6-5 and TRBJ2-1; D is undetermined. Between the trimmed V and J ends, which lost 6 bases and 4 bases, there was a span of 7 bases. This CDR3 contains 12 residues. Germline values: CDR1 MNHEY, CDR2 SVGAGI. The CDR3 coding sequence is TGTGCCAGCAGCCCACGGTACAATGAGCAGTTCTTC. The encoded protein is CASSPRYNEQFF.

The CDR3: CASTPTSGREYEQFF. In DNA form, the CDR3 reads TGTGCCAGCACCCCGACTAGCGGGAGGGAGTATGAGCAGTTCTTC. The V gene is TRBV7-9, the J gene TRBJ2-1, with 14 bases fitting TRBD2. Germline CDR1 reads SEHNR; CDR2 reads FQNEAQ (reference sequence). The CDR3 sequence is 15 residues long. After removal of 7 bases from V and 8 bases from J, the junction contained 7 bases not matched to a gene.

The V and J genes are TRBV6-5 and TRBJ2-5, with TRBD1 identical over 8 bases. Trimming cost V 1 base and J 5 bases; bases outside gene matches: 9. The germline V gene encodes CDR1 MNHEY and CDR2 SVGAGI. The CDR3 totals 16 residues. CDR3 sequence (DNA): TGTGCCAGCAGTTACTGGAACCAGGGGGCGAGGGAGACCCAGTACTTC. It translates to CASSYWNQGARETQYF.

Notes on this clone: Other DNA sequences in the same sample also yield this CDR3. This chain connects TRBV7-9 to TRBJ2-7, with TRBD1 matching over 9 bases. The germline gives CDR1 SEHNR, CDR2 FQNEAQ (reference sequence). This CDR3 region has 16 residues. After removal of 0 bases from V and 1 base from J, the junction contained 4 bases not matched to a gene. The CDR3 DNA reads as TGTGCCAGCAGCTTAGCTCCGACAGGGGGGTCCTACGAGCAGTACTTC. It encodes CASSLAPTGGSYEQYF.

The chain couples TRBV7-2 to TRBJ2-1, with TRBD2 matching over 11 bases. The CDR3 has 15 residues. Germline V lookup: CDR1 SGHTA, CDR2 FQGNSA. The trim removed 5 bases at V and 5 bases at J, leaving 5 bases unmatched. CDR3 in amino acids: CASSLTSGGNNEQFF. The CDR3 nucleotides read TGTGCCAGCAGCCTCACTAGCGGGGGCAACAATGAGCAGTTCTTC.